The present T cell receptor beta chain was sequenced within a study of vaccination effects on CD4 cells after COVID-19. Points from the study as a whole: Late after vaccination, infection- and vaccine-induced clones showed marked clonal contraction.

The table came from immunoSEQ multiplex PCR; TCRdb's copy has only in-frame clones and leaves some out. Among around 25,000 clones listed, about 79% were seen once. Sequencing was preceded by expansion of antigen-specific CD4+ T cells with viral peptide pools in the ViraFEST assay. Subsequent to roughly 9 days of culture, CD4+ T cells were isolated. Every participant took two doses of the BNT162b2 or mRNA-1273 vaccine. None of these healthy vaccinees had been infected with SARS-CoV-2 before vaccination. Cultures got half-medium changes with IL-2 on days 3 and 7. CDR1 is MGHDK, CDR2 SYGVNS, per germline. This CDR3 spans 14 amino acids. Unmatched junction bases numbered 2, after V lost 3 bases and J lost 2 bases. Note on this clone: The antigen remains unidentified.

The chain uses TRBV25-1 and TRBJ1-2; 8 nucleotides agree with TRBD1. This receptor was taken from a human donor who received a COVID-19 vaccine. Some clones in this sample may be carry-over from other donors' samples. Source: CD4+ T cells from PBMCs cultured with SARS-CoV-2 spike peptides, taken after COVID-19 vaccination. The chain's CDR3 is CASSETGANYGYTF. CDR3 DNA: TGTGCCAGCAGTGAGACAGGGGCGAACTATGGCTACACCTTC.